This TCR beta chain was found in a study of post-analysis software for immune sequencing data. Study-level findings and limits: Controls' normalized Chao1 diversity significantly exceeded that of multiple sclerosis patients. Controls had lower frequencies than patients of roughly five TRBV segments, which included TRBV5-6, TRBV5-1 and TRBV20-1.

TCR beta cDNA libraries had unique molecular identifiers. MiXCR was run by TCRdb on the PCR reads, yielding one entry per CDR3 protein. In the table there are approximately 350,000 distinct CDR3 sequences, less than 40% of which are singletons. Turning to this clonotype: Its specificity is not known.

CDR1 is MNHEY, CDR2 SMNVEV, per germline (reference sequence). V was trimmed by 0 bases and J by 7 bases, leaving 13 bases between them. This CDR3 region has 15 residues. This chain links TRBV27 with TRBJ1-5, with no clear D. The sequence derives from a girl under 18 with multiple sclerosis. The specimen was blood. The CDR3 DNA is TGTGCCAGCAGTTTATCGTGGGTTTTAGGACAGCCCCAGCATTTT. Its protein product is CASSLSWVLGQPQHF.